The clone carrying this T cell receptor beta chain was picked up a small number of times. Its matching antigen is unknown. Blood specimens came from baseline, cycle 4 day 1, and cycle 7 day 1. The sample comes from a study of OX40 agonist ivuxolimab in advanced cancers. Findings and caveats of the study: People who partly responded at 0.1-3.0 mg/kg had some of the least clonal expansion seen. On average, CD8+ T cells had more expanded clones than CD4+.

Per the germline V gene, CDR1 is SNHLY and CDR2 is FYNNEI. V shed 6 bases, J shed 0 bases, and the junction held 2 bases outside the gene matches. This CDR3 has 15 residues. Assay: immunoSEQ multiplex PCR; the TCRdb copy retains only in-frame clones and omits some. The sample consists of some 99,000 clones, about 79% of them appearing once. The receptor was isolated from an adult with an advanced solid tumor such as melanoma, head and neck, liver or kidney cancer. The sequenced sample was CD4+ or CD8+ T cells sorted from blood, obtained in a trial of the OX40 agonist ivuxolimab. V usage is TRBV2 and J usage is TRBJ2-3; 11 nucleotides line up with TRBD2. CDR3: CASSRTSGSTDTQYF. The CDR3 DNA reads TGTGCCAGCAGCAGGACTAGCGGGAGCACAGATACGCAGTATTTT.